Listed here are 8 T cell receptor beta chains from one sample, sequenced in a study of memory CD4+ T cells and cytomegalovirus serostatus. Single viable CD3+CD4+CD8-CD45RO+ cells were sorted as the memory CD4+ T cells. Assay used: immunoSEQ multiplex PCR; TCRdb lists only in-frame clones, some missing. There are some 50,000 clones in the sample; 77% occur only once, and roughly 0.6% lies in the top ten. The sequenced sample consisted of memory CD4+ T cells from blood. The receptor source for this set is an adult in good health and CMV-seronegative.

The chain carries TRBV4-2 and TRBJ2-5; D call uncertain. Trimming pared 8 bases from V and 5 bases from J, leaving 9 bases between. Germline CDR1 and CDR2: LGHNA and YNFKEQ. The CDR3 consists of 11 residues. This CDR3 reads CASGFGETQYF. CDR3 coding DNA: TGTGCCAGCGGATTTGGGGAGACCCAGTACTTC.

The V gene is TRBV5-8, the J gene TRBJ1-3; D is perhaps TRBD1 (6 bases). This CDR3 has 13 residues. Trimming stripped 2 bases from V and 8 bases from J, with 11 bases between. Germline loops: CDR1 SGHTS, CDR2 YDEGEE. CDR3: CASSLQGGDTIYF. CDR3 nucleotides: TGTGCCAGCAGCTTACAGGGCGGAGACACCATATATTTT.

This clone has just one count. V gene TRBV9 combines with J gene TRBJ1-1; D possibly corresponds to TRBD1 (5 bases). CDR3 length equals 15 residues. The V end was cut by 3 bases, the J end by 1 base, with 13 bases between. Per the germline V gene, CDR1 is SGDLS and CDR2 is YYNGEE. DNA for the CDR3: TGTGCCAGCAGCGAAGGGACCCTGGGGAACACTGAAGCTTTCTTT. Amino acids: CASSEGTLGNTEAFF.

The chain carries TRBV19 and TRBJ2-1; 7 positions match TRBD1. Germline values: CDR1 LNHDA, CDR2 SQIVND (reference sequence). V dropped 6 bases and J dropped 8; count of bases not matched to a gene: 1. This CDR3 is built from 11 residues. In DNA, the CDR3 is TGTGCCAGTAGGACAGGGCATGAGCAGTTCTTC. This gives the protein CASRTGHEQFF.

A few counts support this clone. This chain joins TRBV7-2 and TRBJ2-5, with D hard to call. V was shortened by 2 bases and J by 5 bases, with 3 bases between the two germline ends. The V gene's germline CDR1 is SGHTA and CDR2 FQGNSA. The CDR3 loop spans 11 amino acids. The CDR3 DNA reads TGTGCCAGCAGCTTATGGGAGACCCAGTACTTC. Amino acids: CASSLWETQYF.

This chain joins TRBV5-6 and TRBJ1-4, with D possibly TRBD1 on 5 matching bases. The CDR3 sequence is 14 residues long. Trimming took off 0 bases at V and 7 bases at J, with 10 bases between the two ends. The germline V gene has CDR1 SGHDT and CDR2 YYEEEE. This CDR3 reads CASSLDRGSEKLFF. In DNA, the CDR3 is TGTGCCAGCAGCTTGGACCGGGGGAGTGAAAAACTGTTTTTT.

The CDR3 bases are TGTGCCAGCAGCTTGATTTTTTTCTCGGGCGGTGGGGCCAACGTCCTGACTTTC. Protein sequence: CASSLIFFSGGGANVLTF. The chain recombines TRBV7-8 with TRBJ2-6; D uncertain. V was trimmed by 3 bases and J by 3 bases, leaving 18 bases between them. The germline CDR1 and CDR2 sequences are SGHVS and FQNEAQ. This CDR3 has 18 amino acids.

The rearrangement links TRBV11-2 to TRBJ1-2; maybe TRBD1 (5 bases). This CDR3 is 15 amino acids long. V was cut by 0 bases and J by 2 bases, with 10 bases left in between. Germline CDR1 SGHAT, CDR2 FQNNGV. Here the CDR3 DNA reads TGTGCCAGCAGCTTAGAATCTGGGACCAACTATGGCTACACCTTC. Translated, it gives CASSLESGTNYGYTF. The entire variable domain, with the rest obtained from reference TRBV11-2 and TRBJ1-2, is as follows: EAGVAQSPRYKIIEKRQSVAFWCNPISGHATLYWYQQILGQGPKLLIQFQNNGVVDDSQLPKDRFSAERLKGVDSTLKIQPAKLEDSAVYLCASSLESGTNYGYTFGSGTRLTVV.